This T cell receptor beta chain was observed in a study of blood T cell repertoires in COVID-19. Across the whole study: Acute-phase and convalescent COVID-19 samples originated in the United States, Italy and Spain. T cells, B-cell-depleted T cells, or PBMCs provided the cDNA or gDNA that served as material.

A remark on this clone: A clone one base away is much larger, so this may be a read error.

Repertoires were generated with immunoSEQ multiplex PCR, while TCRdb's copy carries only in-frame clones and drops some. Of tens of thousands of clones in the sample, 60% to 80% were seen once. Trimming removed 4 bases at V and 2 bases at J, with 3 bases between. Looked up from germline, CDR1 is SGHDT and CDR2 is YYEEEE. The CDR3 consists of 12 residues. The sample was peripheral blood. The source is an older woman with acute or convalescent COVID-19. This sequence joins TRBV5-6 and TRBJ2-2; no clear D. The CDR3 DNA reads TGTGCCAGCAGCCCTAACACCGGGGAGCTGTTTTTT. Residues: CASSPNTGELFF.